This T cell receptor beta chain emerged from a study of T cell repertoires in cytomegalovirus infection. One entry per CDR3 protein, called by TCRdb with MiXCR from the reads. The sample lists approximately 990,000 distinct CDR3 sequences, around 32% occurring once. To note about this clonotype: Antigen unknown.

The germline V gene encodes CDR1 DFQATT and CDR2 SNEGSKA (reference sequence). This CDR3 has 16 amino acids. V was pared by 5 bases and J by 6 bases, with 13 bases of the junction left unmatched. Source: cultured CD8+ T cells from PBMCs, taken from culture after CMV antigen stimulation. This TCR derives from a human donor in good health (CMV status not recorded). Some clones in this sample may be carry-over from other donors' samples. The genes are TRBV20-1 and TRBJ2-1; 10 positions match TRBD2. In nucleotides, the CDR3 is TGCAGTGCTGAAGGCCCGGAGCGGGGGGGCCTCAATGAGCAGTTCTTC. It specifies CSAEGPERGGLNEQFF.